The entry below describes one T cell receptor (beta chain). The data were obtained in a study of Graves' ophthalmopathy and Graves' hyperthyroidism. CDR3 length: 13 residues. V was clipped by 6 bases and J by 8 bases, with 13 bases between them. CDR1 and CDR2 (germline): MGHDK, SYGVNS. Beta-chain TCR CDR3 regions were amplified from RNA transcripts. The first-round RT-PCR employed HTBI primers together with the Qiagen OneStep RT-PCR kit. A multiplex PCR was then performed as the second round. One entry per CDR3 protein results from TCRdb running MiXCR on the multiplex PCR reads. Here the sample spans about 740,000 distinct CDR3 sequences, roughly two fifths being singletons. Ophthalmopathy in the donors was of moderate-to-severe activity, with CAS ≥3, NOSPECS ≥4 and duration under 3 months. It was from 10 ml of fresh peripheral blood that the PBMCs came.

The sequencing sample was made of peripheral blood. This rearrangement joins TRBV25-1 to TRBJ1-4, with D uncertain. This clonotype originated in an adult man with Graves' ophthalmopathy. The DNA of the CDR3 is TGTGCCAGCAGCATCGGACGCCGGGAAAAACTGTTTTTT. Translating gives CASSIGRREKLFF.